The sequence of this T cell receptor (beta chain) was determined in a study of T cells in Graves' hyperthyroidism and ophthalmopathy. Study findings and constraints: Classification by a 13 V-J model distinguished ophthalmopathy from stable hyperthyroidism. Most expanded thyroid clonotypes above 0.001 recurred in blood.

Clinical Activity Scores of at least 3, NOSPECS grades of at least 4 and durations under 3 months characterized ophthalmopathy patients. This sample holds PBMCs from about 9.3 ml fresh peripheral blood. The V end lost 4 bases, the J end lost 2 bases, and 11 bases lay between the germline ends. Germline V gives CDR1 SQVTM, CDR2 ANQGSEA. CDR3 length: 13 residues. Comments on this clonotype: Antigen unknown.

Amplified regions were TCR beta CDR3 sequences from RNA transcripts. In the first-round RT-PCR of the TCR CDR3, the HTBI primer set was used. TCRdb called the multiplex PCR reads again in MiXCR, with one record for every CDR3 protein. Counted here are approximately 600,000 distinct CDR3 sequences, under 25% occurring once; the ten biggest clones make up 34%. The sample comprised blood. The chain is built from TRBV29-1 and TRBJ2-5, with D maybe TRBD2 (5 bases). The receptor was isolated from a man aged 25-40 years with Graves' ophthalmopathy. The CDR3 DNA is TGCAGCGTTGGGAGGAACCCACAAGAGACCCAGTACTTC. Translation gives CSVGRNPQETQYF.